Listed below are T cell receptor beta chains from one sample, sequenced in a study of siplizumab effects on memory and regulatory T cells. Repertoires were generated with immunoSEQ multiplex PCR, while TCRdb's copy carries only in-frame clones and drops some. The sample shows approximately 100,000 clones, approximately 91% of them seen only once. Sequenced input: non-Treg CD4+ T cells sorted from blood. The receptors were sampled from a human donor in good health. Each CDR3 is given with its conserved first and last residue. The D gene is left open where the match is weak. Clone size is given for some rows only: seen once, a few or many times, or a class if the clone is expanded.

CDR3nt	CDR3aa	abundance	v_gene	j_gene	d_gene
TGTGCCAGCAACTACAGGCGGGGAGAGAACACTGAAGCTTTCTTT	CASNYRRGENTEAFF	.	TRBV6-6	TRBJ1-1	.
TGTGCCAGCAGGGTGGGACAATCCTACGAGCAGTACTTC	CASRVGQSYEQYF	.	TRBV6-1	TRBJ2-7	.
TGTGCCAGCAGATCCGACAGGGATAACGGTGGCTACACCTTC	CASRSDRDNGGYTF	few	TRBV2	TRBJ1-2	TRBD1
TGTGCCAGTAGTACTTCCGGGACTCCGAGCTCTGGAAACACCATATATTTT	CASSTSGTPSSGNTIYF	.	TRBV19	TRBJ1-3	.
TGTGCCAGCAGCCCCCTACACACAGATACGCAGTATTTT	CASSPLHTDTQYF	.	TRBV7-3	TRBJ2-3	.
TGTGCCAGTAGTCCGTTCTACCAGACCAACACTGAAGCTTTCTTT	CASSPFYQTNTEAFF	.	TRBV19	TRBJ1-1	.
TGTGCCAGCAGTTCCCCGAAGCTAGCGCGGGCCGGGGAGCTGTTTTTT	CASSSPKLARAGELFF	.	TRBV6-5	TRBJ2-2	.
TGTGCCAGCAGTGAGAACAGGGGACCCTACAATGAGCAGTTCTTC	CASSENRGPYNEQFF	.	TRBV2	TRBJ2-1	TRBD1
TGTGCCAGCAGCCCCAGCCCGCTAGCGAACCAAGAGACCCAGTACTTC	CASSPSPLANQETQYF	.	TRBV9	TRBJ2-5	.
TGTGCCAGCTCTCTGCAGCGGGCCCGGGGAAATACGCAGTATTTT	CASSLQRARGNTQYF	.	TRBV18	TRBJ2-3	.
TGTGCCAGCAGCTCACGACAGGGGGTAAATGGCTACACCTTC	CASSSRQGVNGYTF	once	TRBV11-3	TRBJ1-2	TRBD1
TGTGCCAGCAGGATCGACAGCAACTATGGCTACACCTTC	CASRIDSNYGYTF	.	TRBV6-6	TRBJ1-2	.
TGCGCCAGCAGTCCCACAGGGTGTGCGCAGTATTTT	CASSPTGCAQYF	once	TRBV23-1	TRBJ2-3	.
TGCGCCAGCAGCTTGGGACAGGGCGATAATTCACCCCTCCACTTT	CASSLGQGDNSPLHF	.	TRBV5-1	TRBJ1-6	TRBD1
TGTGCCAGCAGCTTAGGAACAGGGGGAACTGAAAAACTGTTTTTT	CASSLGTGGTEKLFF	.	TRBV7-9	TRBJ1-4	TRBD1
TGTGCCAGCAGCCAAGTTCTACTAGCGGGAGCCAATGAGCAGTTCTTC	CASSQVLLAGANEQFF	once	TRBV4-2	TRBJ2-1	TRBD2
TGTGCCAGCAGCTTAGGAGGGCAGTATGGGCAGTTCTTC	CASSLGGQYGQFF	.	TRBV7-9	TRBJ2-1	.
TGTGCCAGCAGTAGAAGCGGGCCAAGCACAGATACGCAGTATTTT	CASSRSGPSTDTQYF	.	TRBV2	TRBJ2-3	.
TGTGCCAGCAGCTTAGGACAGGGTGGAAACACCATATATTTT	CASSLGQGGNTIYF	.	TRBV7-8	TRBJ1-3	TRBD1
TGTGCCAGCAGCATGGGCGGCCGGGCTGAAGCTTTCTTT	CASSMGGRAEAFF	few	TRBV7-3	TRBJ1-1	.
TGCGCCAGCAGACAAGATCAAGGGGCAACTAATGAAAAACTGTTTTTT	CASRQDQGATNEKLFF	once	TRBV4-1	TRBJ1-4	.
TGCGCCAGCAGACAGGGGACCGGTTTTGGGCAGTACTTC	CASRQGTGFGQYF	.	TRBV10-2	TRBJ2-7	TRBD1
TGTGCCAGCAGCCCCCCACTAGCGGGAGTAGGAGAGACCCAGTACTTC	CASSPPLAGVGETQYF	.	TRBV7-2	TRBJ2-5	TRBD2
TGTGCCAGCAGTGAAGCGATGGGACAGGGCCCAATTGAGCAGTTCTTC	CASSEAMGQGPIEQFF	.	TRBV2	TRBJ2-1	TRBD1
TGTGCCAGCAGTCCACCGGACAGGGATTATGGCTACACCTTC	CASSPPDRDYGYTF	once	TRBV6-5	TRBJ1-2	TRBD1
TGTGCCAGTAGTCAGGGGGTTGCCCAAGAGACCCAGTACTTC	CASSQGVAQETQYF	.	TRBV19	TRBJ2-5	TRBD1
TGTGCCAGTAGTATTCCGTGGGGACTAGCGGGAGGGGATATCACCGGGGAGCTGTTTTTT	CASSIPWGLAGGDITGELFF	.	TRBV19	TRBJ2-2	TRBD2
TGCGCCAGCAGCCCGCCCCTACTAGCGGGAGGCGGGAATGAGCAGTTCTTC	CASSPPLLAGGGNEQFF	.	TRBV5-1	TRBJ2-1	TRBD2
TGCGCCAGCAGCCTCGGACTAAGCCCCTACGAGCAGTACTTC	CASSLGLSPYEQYF	.	TRBV5-1	TRBJ2-7	.
TGTGCCAGCAGCCCGTCCGCGACCAGGGGTTTCTATGGCTACACCTTC	CASSPSATRGFYGYTF	.	TRBV5-6	TRBJ1-2	.
TGTGCCAGCTCACCTTTCGGCTACGAGCAGTACTTC	CASSPFGYEQYF	.	TRBV18	TRBJ2-7	.
TGTGCCAGCAGTAGGGACACCAGCTATGGCTACACCTTC	CASSRDTSYGYTF	.	TRBV2	TRBJ1-2	.
TGTGCCAGTAGTAATACAGGGGTCAGCAATCAGCCCCAGCATTTT	CASSNTGVSNQPQHF	.	TRBV19	TRBJ1-5	TRBD1
TGTGCCAGCGGAAGGGACAGGGCCCGGGAGCAGTACTTC	CASGRDRAREQYF	.	TRBV6-1	TRBJ2-7	TRBD1
TGCGCCAGCAGCTTGGGAGACAGGACTGGGGCCAACGTCCTGACTTTC	CASSLGDRTGANVLTF	.	TRBV5-1	TRBJ2-6	.
TGCGCCAGCAGCCCCGGGACAGGATCTCGAGAGCAGTACTTC	CASSPGTGSREQYF	.	TRBV5-1	TRBJ2-7	TRBD1
TGTGCCAGTAGTATTCTTGGAGGGGGCGAGGGAAAACTGTTTTTT	CASSILGGGEGKLFF	.	TRBV19	TRBJ1-4	TRBD1
TGTGCCAGTAACCAGCGGATCACAGATACGCAGTATTTT	CASNQRITDTQYF	.	TRBV19	TRBJ2-3	.
TGTGCCAGCAGCTTACCCCCTTCCTACGAGCAGTACTTC	CASSLPPSYEQYF	.	TRBV7-9	TRBJ2-7	.
TGTGCCAGTAGTATAGATCAGGGTAGGAGCAATCAGCCCCAGCATTTT	CASSIDQGRSNQPQHF	once	TRBV19	TRBJ1-5	.
TGTGCCAGCAGCTTAGGACCCACAGGGGCAGGGGGTCCCCAAGAGACCCAGTACTTC	CASSLGPTGAGGPQETQYF	once	TRBV7-6	TRBJ2-5	TRBD1
TGTGCCAGCAGCTTGGAGGCGGGAGCCCTTTATGAGCAGTTCTTC	CASSLEAGALYEQFF	.	TRBV5-5	TRBJ2-1	TRBD2
TGTGCCAGCAGTTTACGGACGGACTACACAGATACGCAGTATTTT	CASSLRTDYTDTQYF	once	TRBV27	TRBJ2-3	.
TGTGCCAGCAGCTATAGGGAGACAGAAGAGACCCAGTACTTC	CASSYRETEETQYF	.	TRBV6-6	TRBJ2-5	.
TGTGCCAGTAGTATCGGGTTGGGGACAGATACGCAGTATTTT	CASSIGLGTDTQYF	.	TRBV19	TRBJ2-3	.
TGTGCCAGCAGCTTAACCCCGGGACAGGGGCCGCTGGGCGGGGAGCTGTTTTTT	CASSLTPGQGPLGGELFF	.	TRBV7-9	TRBJ2-2	TRBD1
TGTGCCAGTAGTACCCCGGCAGGGGGTGAGCAGTTCTTC	CASSTPAGGEQFF	once	TRBV19	TRBJ2-1	TRBD1
TGTGCCAGCAGCCTCGGGACAGCTGGGGCCAACGTCCTGACTTTC	CASSLGTAGANVLTF	.	TRBV7-9	TRBJ2-6	TRBD1
TGTGCCTGGAGTACAGGGGGCGCAAAATTCTCTGGAAACACCATATATTTT	CAWSTGGAKFSGNTIYF	.	TRBV30	TRBJ1-3	TRBD1
TGTGCCAGCTCGCCGGGACGGGAACCTGGAAACACCATATATTTT	CASSPGREPGNTIYF	.	TRBV18	TRBJ1-3	.